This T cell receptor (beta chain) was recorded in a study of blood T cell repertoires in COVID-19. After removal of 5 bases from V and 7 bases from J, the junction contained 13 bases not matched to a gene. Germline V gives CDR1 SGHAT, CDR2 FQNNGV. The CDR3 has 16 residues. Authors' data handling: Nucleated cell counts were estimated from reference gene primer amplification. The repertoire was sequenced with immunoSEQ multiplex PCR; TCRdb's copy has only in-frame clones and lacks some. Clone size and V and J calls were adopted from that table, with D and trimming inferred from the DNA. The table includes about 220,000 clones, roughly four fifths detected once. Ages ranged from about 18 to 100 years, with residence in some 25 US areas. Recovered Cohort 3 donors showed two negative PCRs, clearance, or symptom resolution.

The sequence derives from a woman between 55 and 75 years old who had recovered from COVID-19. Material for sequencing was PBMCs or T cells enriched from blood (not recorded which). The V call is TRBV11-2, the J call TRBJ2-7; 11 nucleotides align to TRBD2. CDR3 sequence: CASSPRTSGLGREQYF. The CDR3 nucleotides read TGTGCCAGCAGCCCGAGGACTAGCGGGCTCGGTCGGGAGCAGTACTTC.